The clone carrying this T cell receptor (beta chain) was counted many times. Its antigen is not known. The data derive from a study of T-cell reconstitution after alpha-beta-depleted transplantation in children. Study-wide results and limits: Expanded clones from the graft, numbering several hundred, reportedly supplied alpha-beta T cells about two months after transplant. Diversity and T-cell counts at one year after transplant derived mostly from new T cells. It was surviving recipient T cells and thymic progenitors that gave some patients high TCRbeta diversity at day 60.

Unique molecular identifiers were used in preparing the TCRbeta library. TCRdb fed the PCR reads into MiXCR, producing one record per CDR3 protein. The table lists 200,000 to 250,000 distinct CDR3 sequences, 8.2% of them singletons. The V end was cut by 6 bases, the J end by 4 bases, with 28 bases between. The CDR3 spans 18 residues. CDR1 is MNHEY and CDR2 is SVGEGT in the germline V gene. The sequence came from a male patient under 18 who had a stem cell transplant for acute lymphoblastic leukemia, so the T cells may come from the graft donor. The chain joins TRBV6-2 or TRBV6-3 to TRBJ2-7; maybe TRBD2 (5 bases). The sequences come from PBMCs, mostly from graft donor cells, collected 180 days after TCRalphabeta/CD19-depleted stem cell transplant. The CDR3 DNA sequence: TGTGCCAGCAGCGACCGGGTATCTAGGAGGACCGATGGATACGAGCAGTACTTC. Its translation: CASSDRVSRRTDGYEQYF.